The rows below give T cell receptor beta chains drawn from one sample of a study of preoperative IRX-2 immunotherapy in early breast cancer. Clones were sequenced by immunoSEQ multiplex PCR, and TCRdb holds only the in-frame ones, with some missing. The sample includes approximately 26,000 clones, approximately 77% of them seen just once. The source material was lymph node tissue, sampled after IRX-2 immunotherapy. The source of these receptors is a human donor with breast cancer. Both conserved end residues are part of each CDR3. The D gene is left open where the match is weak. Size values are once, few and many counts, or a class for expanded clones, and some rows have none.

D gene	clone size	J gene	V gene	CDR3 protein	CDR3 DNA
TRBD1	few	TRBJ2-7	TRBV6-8	CASSLQGLPYEQYF	TGTGCCAGCAGTTTACAGGGGCTGCCCTACGAGCAGTACTTC
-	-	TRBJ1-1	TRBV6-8	CASSKSEGTEAFF	TGTGCCAGCAGCAAAAGTGAGGGCACTGAAGCTTTCTTT
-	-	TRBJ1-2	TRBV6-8	CASSPVSNYGYTF	TGTGCCAGCAGCCCCGTCAGCAACTATGGCTACACCTTT
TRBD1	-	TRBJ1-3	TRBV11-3	CASSLGGQGGNTIYF	TGTGCCAGCAGCTTAGGTGGACAGGGAGGAAACACCATATATTTT
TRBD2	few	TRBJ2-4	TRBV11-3	CASSPAGGAKNIQYF	TGTGCCAGCAGTCCCGCGGGAGGGGCCAAAAACATTCAGTACTTC
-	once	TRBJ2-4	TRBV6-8	CASSYEAGQTFKNIQYF	TGTGCCAGCAGTTACGAAGCGGGACAGACTTTCAAAAACATTCAGTACTTC
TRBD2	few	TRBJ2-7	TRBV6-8	CASSPSGSRYEQYF	TGTGCCAGCAGCCCCAGCGGGAGTCGCTACGAGCAGTACTTC
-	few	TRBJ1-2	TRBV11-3	CASSLGDWEIYGYTF	TGTGCCAGCAGCTTAGGGGACTGGGAAATCTATGGCTACACCTTC
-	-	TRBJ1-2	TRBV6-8	CASSYPGIHGYTF	TGTGCCAGCAGTTACCCAGGGATCCATGGCTACACCTTC
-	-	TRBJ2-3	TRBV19	CASSRGIGDTQYF	TGTGCCAGTAGTAGGGGGATTGGAGATACGCAGTATTTT
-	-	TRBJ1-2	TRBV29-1	CSAEQGSYGYTF	TGCAGCGCCGAACAGGGATCCTATGGCTACACCTTC
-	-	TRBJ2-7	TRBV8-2	CASSFASQYSYEQYF	TGTGCCAGCAGCTTCGCGTCACAGTACTCCTACGAGCAGTACTTC
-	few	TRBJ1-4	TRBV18	CASSPVPEEKLFF	TGTGCCAGCTCACCAGTACCGGAGGAAAAACTGTTTTTT
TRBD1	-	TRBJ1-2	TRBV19	CASSGQGTNYGYTF	TGTGCCAGTAGTGGACAGGGAACTAACTATGGCTACACCTTC
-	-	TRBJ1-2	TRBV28	CASRRTTGLNGYTF	TGTGCCAGCAGACGGACTACAGGGCTAAATGGCTACACCTTC
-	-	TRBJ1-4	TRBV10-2	CASSESLGSEKLFF	TGCGCCAGCAGTGAGTCGTTGGGAAGTGAAAAACTGTTTTTT
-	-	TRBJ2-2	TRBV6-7	CAIAETGSNTGELFF	TGTGCCATCGCGGAGACTGGATCGAACACCGGGGAGCTGTTTTTT
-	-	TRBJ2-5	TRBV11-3	CASTPLGRSETQYF	TGTGCCAGCACCCCTTTGGGCCGGTCGGAGACCCAGTACTTC
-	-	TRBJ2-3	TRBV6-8	CASLFQFTDTQYF	TGTGCCAGCTTGTTCCAGTTCACAGATACGCAGTATTTT
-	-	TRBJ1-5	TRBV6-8	CASSSGTLYQPQHF	TGTGCCAGCAGTTCGGGTACACTCTATCAGCCCCAGCATTTT
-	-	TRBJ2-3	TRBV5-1	CASSLRYNGKDTQYF	TGCGCCAGCAGCCTGCGATATAACGGCAAAGATACGCAGTATTTT
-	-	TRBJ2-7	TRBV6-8	CASGSAGAALYEQYF	TGTGCCAGCGGGTCAGCTGGGGCGGCACTCTACGAGCAGTACTTC
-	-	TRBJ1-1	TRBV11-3	CASSLEWVSLTRNTEAFF	TGTGCCAGCAGCTTAGAGTGGGTCTCACTTACCCGGAACACTGAAGCTTTCTTT
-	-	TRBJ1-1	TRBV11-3	CASSAGPGGTEAFF	TGTGCCAGCAGCGCGGGCCCTGGGGGCACTGAAGCTTTCTTT
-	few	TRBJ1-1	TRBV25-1	CASSVPGRANTEAFF	TGTGCCAGCAGTGTACCGGGACGGGCGAACACTGAAGCTTTCTTT
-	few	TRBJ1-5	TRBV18	CASSDGSNQPQHF	TGTGCCAGCTCAGACGGGAGCAATCAGCCCCAGCATTTT
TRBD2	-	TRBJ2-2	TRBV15	CATSRPRLAGGPGTGELFF	TGTGCCACCAGCAGACCTCGCCTAGCGGGAGGGCCTGGTACCGGGGAGCTGTTTTTT
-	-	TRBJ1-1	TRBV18	CASSPSANTEAFF	TGTGCCAGCTCACCTTCGGCAAACACTGAAGCTTTCTTT
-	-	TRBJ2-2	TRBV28	CASSYRTATGELFF	TGTGCCAGCAGTTACAGGACAGCTACCGGGGAGCTGTTTTTT
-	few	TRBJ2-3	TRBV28	CASSLKPFTDTQYF	TGTGCCAGCAGTTTAAAACCTTTCACAGATACGCAGTATTTT
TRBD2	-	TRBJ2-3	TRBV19	CASSMGGAGGGTDTQYF	TGTGCCAGTAGTATGGGCGGAGCCGGGGGGGGCACAGATACGCAGTATTTT
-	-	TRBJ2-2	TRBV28	CASSSWTLPGGPGELFF	TGTGCCAGCAGTTCCTGGACTCTCCCCGGAGGTCCCGGGGAGCTGTTTTTT
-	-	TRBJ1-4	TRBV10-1	CASSESIAGDEKLFF	TGCGCCAGCAGTGAGTCGATTGCGGGGGACGAAAAACTGTTTTTT
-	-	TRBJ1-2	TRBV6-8	CASRTRTTGSYGYTF	TGTGCCAGCAGAACCCGCACAACGGGATCCTATGGCTACACCTTC
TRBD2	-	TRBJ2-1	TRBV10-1	CASRRESGSYEQFF	TGCGCCAGCCGGCGGGAAAGCGGGAGCTATGAGCAGTTCTTC
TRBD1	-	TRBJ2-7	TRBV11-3	CASSLRRRTGYHEQYF	TGTGCCAGCAGCTTGCGCCGGCGGACAGGGTACCACGAGCAGTACTTC
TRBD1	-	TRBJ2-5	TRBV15	CATSRQMTGTGQETQYF	TGTGCCACCAGCAGGCAAATGACCGGGACAGGTCAAGAGACCCAGTACTTC
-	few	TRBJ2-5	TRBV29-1	CSLEEGAETQYF	TGCAGCCTGGAGGAGGGGGCAGAGACCCAGTACTTC
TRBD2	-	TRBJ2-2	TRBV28	CASRTPGLAGGPWGTGELFF	TGTGCCAGCAGGACACCGGGACTAGCGGGAGGGCCCTGGGGCACCGGGGAGCTGTTTTTT
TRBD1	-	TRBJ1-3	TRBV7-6	CASSLTKDRANTIYF	TGTGCCAGCAGCTTGACAAAGGACAGGGCAAACACCATATATTTT
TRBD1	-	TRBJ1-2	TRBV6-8	CASSYRQGINYGYTF	TGTGCCAGCAGTTACAGACAGGGGATTAACTATGGCTACACCTTC
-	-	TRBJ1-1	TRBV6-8	CASSPSGTVNWEAFF	TGTGCCAGCAGTCCTTCCGGGACGGTAAACTGGGAAGCTTTCTTT
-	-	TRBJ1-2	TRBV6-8	CASSYRQVNYGYTF	TGTGCCAGCAGTTACCGTCAGGTTAACTATGGCTACACCTTC
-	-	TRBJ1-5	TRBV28	CASSFGSAGSSNQPQHF	TGTGCCAGCAGTTTCGGCTCCGCAGGGTCTAGCAATCAGCCCCAGCATTTT
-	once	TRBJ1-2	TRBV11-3	CASSQKPGLNYGYTF	TGTGCCAGCAGCCAGAAGCCGGGGCTTAACTATGGCTACACCTTC
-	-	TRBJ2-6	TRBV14	CASSPLQQLGANVLTF	TGTGCCAGCAGCCCTCTGCAGCAACTGGGGGCCAACGTCCTGACTTTC